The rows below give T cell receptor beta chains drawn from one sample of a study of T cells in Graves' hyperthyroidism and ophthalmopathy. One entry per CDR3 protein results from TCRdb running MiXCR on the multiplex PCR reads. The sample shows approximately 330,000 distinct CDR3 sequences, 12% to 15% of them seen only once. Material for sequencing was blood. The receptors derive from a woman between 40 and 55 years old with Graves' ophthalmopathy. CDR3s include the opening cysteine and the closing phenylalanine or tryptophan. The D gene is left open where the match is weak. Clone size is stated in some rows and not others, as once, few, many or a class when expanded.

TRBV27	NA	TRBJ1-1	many	CASSIYRNTEAFF	TGTGCCAGCAGTATTTACAGGAACACTGAAGCTTTCTTT
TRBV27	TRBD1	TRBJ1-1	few	CASSLSRQGARSEAFF	TGTGCCAGCAGTTTATCGCGGCAGGGGGCGCGGTCTGAAGCTTTCTTT
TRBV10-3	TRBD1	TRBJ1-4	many	CAISEPGQGQGEKLFF	TGTGCCATCAGTGAGCCGGGACAGGGGCAAGGTGAAAAACTGTTTTTT
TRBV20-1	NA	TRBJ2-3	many	CSARDQSTDTQYF	TGCAGTGCTAGAGACCAAAGCACAGATACGCAGTATTTT
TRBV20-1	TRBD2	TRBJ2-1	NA	CSARSGGWYNEQFF	TGCAGTGCCAGAAGCGGGGGGTGGTACAATGAGCAGTTCTTC
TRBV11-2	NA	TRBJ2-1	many	CASSLEGIPYNEQFF	TGTGCCAGCAGCTTAGAGGGGATTCCCTACAATGAGCAGTTCTTC
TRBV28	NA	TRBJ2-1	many	CASSLRGSVSNEQFF	TGTGCCAGCAGTTTACGGGGGAGTGTTTCCAATGAGCAGTTCTTC
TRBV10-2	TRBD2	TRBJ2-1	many	CASRGIAGAGYNEQFF	TGCGCCAGCAGGGGGATAGCGGGAGCCGGCTACAATGAGCAGTTCTTC
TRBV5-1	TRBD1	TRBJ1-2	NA	CASSPGDRNYGYTF	TGCGCCAGCAGCCCAGGGGACAGAAACTATGGCTACACCTTC
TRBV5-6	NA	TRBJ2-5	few	CASSTGSVQETQYF	TGTGCCAGCAGCACAGGAAGCGTACAAGAGACCCAGTACTTC
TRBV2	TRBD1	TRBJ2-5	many	CASSYRGGETQYF	TGTGCCAGCAGTTACAGGGGTGGAGAGACCCAGTACTTC
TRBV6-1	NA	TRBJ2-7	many	CASSHDPYRYEQYF	TGTGCCAGCAGTCATGACCCATACCGCTACGAGCAGTACTTC
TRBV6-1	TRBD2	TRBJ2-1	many	CASMTYSGRAYNEQFF	TGTGCCAGCATGACCTATAGCGGGAGGGCTTACAATGAGCAGTTCTTC
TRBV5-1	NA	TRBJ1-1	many	CASSLAELAEAFF	TGCGCCAGCAGCTTGGCAGAGCTCGCTGAAGCTTTCTTT
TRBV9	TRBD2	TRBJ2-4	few	CASSEREGGDVTKNIQYF	TGTGCCAGCAGCGAGCGGGAGGGAGGGGATGTAACCAAAAACATTCAGTACTTC
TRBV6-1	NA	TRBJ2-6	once	CASSESAWELSGANVLTF	TGTGCCAGCAGTGAATCGGCGTGGGAACTCTCTGGGGCCAACGTCCTGACTTTC
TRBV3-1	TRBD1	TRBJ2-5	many	CASSPTDRGPQETQYF	TGTGCCAGCAGCCCTACGGACAGGGGACCCCAAGAGACCCAGTACTTC
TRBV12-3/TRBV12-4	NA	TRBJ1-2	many	CASRTRPGNQRSFTF	TGTGCCAGCAGAACCCGGCCCGGGAACCAACGGAGTTTCACCTTC
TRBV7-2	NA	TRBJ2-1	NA	CTSSLAAGTYNEQFF	TGTACCAGCAGCTTAGCGGCAGGGACCTACAATGAGCAGTTCTTC
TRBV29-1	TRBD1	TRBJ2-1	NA	CSVRQGISEQFF	TGCAGCGTTCGACAGGGGATCAGTGAGCAGTTCTTC
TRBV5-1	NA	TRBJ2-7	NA	CASSLATGFSSYEQYF	TGCGCCAGCAGCTTGGCCACCGGCTTTAGCTCCTACGAGCAGTACTTC
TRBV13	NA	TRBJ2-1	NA	CASSRMYNEQFF	TGTGCCAGCAGCCGTATGTACAATGAGCAGTTCTTC
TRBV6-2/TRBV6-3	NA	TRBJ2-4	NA	CASSYWAGRGRGNIQYF	TGTGCCAGTAGTTACTGGGCAGGGAGGGGGCGGGGAAACATTCAGTACTTC
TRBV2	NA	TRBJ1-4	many	CASRDSGMGKLFF	TGTGCCAGCAGGGACAGCGGGATGGGAAAACTGTTTTTT
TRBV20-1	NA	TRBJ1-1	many	CSARDDGGTNTEAFF	TGCAGTGCTAGAGATGATGGAGGGACTAACACTGAAGCTTTCTTT
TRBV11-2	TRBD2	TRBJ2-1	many	CASSLTGGNEQFF	TGTGCCAGCAGCCTAACGGGGGGGAATGAGCAGTTCTTC
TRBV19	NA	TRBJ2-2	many	CASTQGPNTGELFF	TGTGCCAGTACTCAGGGACCGAACACCGGGGAGCTGTTTTTT
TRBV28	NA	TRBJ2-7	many	CASSLKLGASYEQYF	TGTGCCAGCAGTTTAAAACTGGGGGCGTCCTACGAGCAGTACTTC
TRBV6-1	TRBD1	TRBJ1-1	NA	CASSSTGRGTEAFF	TGTGCCAGCAGTAGCACAGGCAGGGGGACTGAAGCTTTCTTT
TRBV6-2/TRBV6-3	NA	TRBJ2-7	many	CASSYGFGQADYEQYF	TGTGCCAGCAGTTACGGTTTTGGTCAGGCTGACTACGAGCAGTACTTC
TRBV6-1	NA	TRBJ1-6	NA	CASRVGQGNSPPHF	NA
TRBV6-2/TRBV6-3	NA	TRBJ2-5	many	CATEGLEETQYF	TGTGCCACCGAGGGCCTAGAAGAGACCCAGTACTTC
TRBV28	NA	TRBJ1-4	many	CASGITENEKLFF	TGTGCCAGCGGGATCACAGAAAATGAAAAACTGTTTTTT
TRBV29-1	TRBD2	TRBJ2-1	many	CSVEEGLAGNDEQFF	TGCAGCGTTGAGGAGGGACTAGCGGGAAACGATGAGCAGTTCTTC
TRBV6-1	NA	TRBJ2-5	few	CASSWGSQETQYF	TGTGCCAGCAGTTGGGGGAGTCAAGAGACCCAGTACTTC
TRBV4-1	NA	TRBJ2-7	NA	CASSQDGWREQYF	TGCGCCAGCAGCCAAGATGGGTGGCGCGAGCAGTACTTC
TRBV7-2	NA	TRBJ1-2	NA	CASSLRSWGYTF	TGTGCCAGCAGCCTCCGGTCTTGGGGCTACACCTTC
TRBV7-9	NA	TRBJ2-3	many	CASRDVSTDTQYF	TGTGCCAGCAGAGACGTAAGCACAGATACGCAGTATTTT